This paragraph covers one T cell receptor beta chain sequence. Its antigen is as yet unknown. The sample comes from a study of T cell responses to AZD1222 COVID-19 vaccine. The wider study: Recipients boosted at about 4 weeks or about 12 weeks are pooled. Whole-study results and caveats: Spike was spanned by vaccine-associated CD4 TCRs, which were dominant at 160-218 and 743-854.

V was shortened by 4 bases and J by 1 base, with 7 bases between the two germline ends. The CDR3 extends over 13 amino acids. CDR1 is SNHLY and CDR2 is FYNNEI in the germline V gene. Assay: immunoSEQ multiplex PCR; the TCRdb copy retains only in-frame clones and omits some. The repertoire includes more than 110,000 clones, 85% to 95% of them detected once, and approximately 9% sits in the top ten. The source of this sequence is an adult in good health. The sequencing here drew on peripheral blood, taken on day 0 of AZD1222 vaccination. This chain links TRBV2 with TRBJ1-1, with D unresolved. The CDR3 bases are TGTGCCAGCAGTGTGGGAGGGAACACTGAAGCTTTCTTT. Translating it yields CASSVGGNTEAFF.